This TCR beta chain is from a study of blood T cells in healthy people across ages. Points from the study as a whole: Fewer expanded clones and more diversity marked long-lived versus aged donors.

PCR was performed a second time for about 6 to 11 cycles using a sample-barcoded 5' primer and a J-beta primer mix. Template switching added a 12-random-nucleotide identifier to every cDNA molecule. TCRdb analysed the 5' RACE reads with MiXCR anew, one entry per CDR3 protein. Of about 640,000 distinct CDR3 sequences in the sample, 45% to 65% are singletons; the top ten hold approximately 40%. This clonotype has only a few counts. Its antigen is not identified. Sequence at one end of the junction differs from germline and may be a read error. What was sequenced was blood. This clonotype originated in a man aged 55-75 years in good health.

The CDR3 loop reads CASSLGGYEQFF. The CDR3 DNA is TGTGCCAGCAGTTTAGGGGGCTATGAGCAGTTCTTC. The J gene is TRBJ2-1, the V gene TRBV5-1; 7 positions agree with TRBD1. CDR1 and CDR2 from the germline V gene are SGHRS and YFSETQ. The CDR3 runs 12 residues.